This T cell receptor (beta chain) was profiled in a study of radiation and T cells in renal cell carcinoma. Study-level background: Nephrectomy followed 15 Gy stereotactic body radiation by 4 weeks. Study-level points and caveats: Without pretreatment biopsies, baseline tumor clonotype presence was undetermined.

A remark on this clone: Antigen unknown.

Generated by immunoSEQ multiplex PCR, the TCRdb table keeps only in-frame clones and is missing some. The table has roughly 49,000 clones, roughly 78% seen once. Time point given: blood 2 weeks post-SBRT. As for treatment: 15 Gy SBRT to primary tumor, nephrectomy 4 weeks later. Blood was sampled at baseline, 2 weeks and 4 weeks after SBRT. The patient's renal cell carcinoma had clear cell pathology. Germline lookup yields CDR1 SGHRS and CDR2 YFSETQ. The CDR3 is 15 amino acids. V trimming: 5 bases; J trimming: 2 bases; junction bases outside the gene matches: 6. This TCR derives from a woman between 70 and 85 years old with renal cell carcinoma. The chain carries TRBV5-1 and TRBJ2-1; TRBD1 aligns across 8 bases. This sample comprised blood, obtained from a patient whose treatment included radiotherapy and nephrectomy. The CDR3 region is CASSRSRGPYNEQFF. CDR3 sequence (DNA): TGCGCCAGCAGTCGATCCAGGGGGCCCTACAATGAGCAGTTCTTC.